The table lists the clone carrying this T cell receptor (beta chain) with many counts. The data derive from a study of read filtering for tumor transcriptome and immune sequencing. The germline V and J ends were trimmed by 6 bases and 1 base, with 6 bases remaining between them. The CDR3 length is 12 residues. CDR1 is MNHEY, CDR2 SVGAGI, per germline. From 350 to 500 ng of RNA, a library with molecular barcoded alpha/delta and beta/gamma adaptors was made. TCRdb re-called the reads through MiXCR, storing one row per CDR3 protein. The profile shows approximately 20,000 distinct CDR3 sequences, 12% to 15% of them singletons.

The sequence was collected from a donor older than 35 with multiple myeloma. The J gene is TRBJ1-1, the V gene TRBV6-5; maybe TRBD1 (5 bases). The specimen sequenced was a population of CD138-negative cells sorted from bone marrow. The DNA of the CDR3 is TGTGCCAGCAGAGGGGCGAACACTGAAGCTTTCTTT. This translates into CASRGANTEAFF.